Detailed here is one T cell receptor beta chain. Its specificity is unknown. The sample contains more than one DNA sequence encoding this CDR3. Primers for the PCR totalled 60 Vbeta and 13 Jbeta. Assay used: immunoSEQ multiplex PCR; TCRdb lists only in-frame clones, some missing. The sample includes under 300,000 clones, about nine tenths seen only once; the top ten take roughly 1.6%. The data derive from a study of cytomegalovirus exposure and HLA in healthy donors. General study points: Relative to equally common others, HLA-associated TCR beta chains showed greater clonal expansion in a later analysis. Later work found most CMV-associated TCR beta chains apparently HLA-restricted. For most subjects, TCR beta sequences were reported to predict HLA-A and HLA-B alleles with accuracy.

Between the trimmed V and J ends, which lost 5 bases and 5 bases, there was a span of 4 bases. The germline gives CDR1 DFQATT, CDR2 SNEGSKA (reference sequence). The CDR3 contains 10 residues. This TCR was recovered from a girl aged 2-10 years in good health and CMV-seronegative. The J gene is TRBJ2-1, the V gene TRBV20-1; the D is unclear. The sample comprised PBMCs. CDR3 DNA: TGCAGTGCTCGGGACAATGAGCAGTTCTTC. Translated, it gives CSARDNEQFF.